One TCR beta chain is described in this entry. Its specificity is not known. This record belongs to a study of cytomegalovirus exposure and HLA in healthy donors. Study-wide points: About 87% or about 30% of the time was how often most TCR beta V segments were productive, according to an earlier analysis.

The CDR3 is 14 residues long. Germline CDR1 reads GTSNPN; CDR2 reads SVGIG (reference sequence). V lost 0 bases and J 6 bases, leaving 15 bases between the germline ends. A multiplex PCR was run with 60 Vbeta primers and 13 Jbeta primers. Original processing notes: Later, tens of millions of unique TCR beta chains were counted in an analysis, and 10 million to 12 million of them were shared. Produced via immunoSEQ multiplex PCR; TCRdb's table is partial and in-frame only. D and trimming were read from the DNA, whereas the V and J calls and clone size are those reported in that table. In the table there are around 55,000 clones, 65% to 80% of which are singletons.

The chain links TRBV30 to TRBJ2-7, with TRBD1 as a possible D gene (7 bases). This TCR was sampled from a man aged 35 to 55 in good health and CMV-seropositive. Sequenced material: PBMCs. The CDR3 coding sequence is TGTGCCTGGAGTGTAAGACAGGGAGGCGTCGAGCAGTACTTC. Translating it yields CAWSVRQGGVEQYF.